The 16 T cell receptor beta chains listed next were all sequenced from one sample in a study of blood T cells in healthy people across ages. Together with a sample-barcoded 5' primer, a J-beta primer mix was included in a second PCR lasting roughly 6 to 12 cycles. TCRdb re-analysed the 5' RACE reads in MiXCR, keeping a single row per CDR3 protein. The table has around 970,000 distinct CDR3 sequences, approximately 50% seen once. The sequenced material came from blood. These receptor sequences come from a woman aged 55 to 70 in good health.

The chain employs TRBV5-1 and TRBJ1-6, with 7 bases that match TRBD1. Germline V gene sequence: CDR1 SGHRS, CDR2 YFSETQ. CDR3 length: 15 amino acids. Unmatched junction bases numbered 8, after V lost 3 bases and J lost 8 bases. The CDR3 DNA reads as TGCGCCAGCAGCTCGGGAATTGGGACAGATTCACCCCTCCACTTT. This codes for CASSSGIGTDSPLHF.

The V call is TRBV20-1, the J call TRBJ1-2; 10 nucleotides line up with TRBD1. Unmatched junction bases numbered 11, after V lost 5 bases and J lost 8 bases. From germline, CDR1 is DFQATT and CDR2 SNEGSKA (reference sequence). The CDR3 consists of 14 residues. The CDR3 nucleotides read TGCAGTGCTGAACCGGGACAGGGGTTAGGAGGCTACACCTTC. Amino acid sequence: CSAEPGQGLGGYTF.

This clonotype was observed a few times. The J gene is TRBJ1-4, the V gene TRBV29-1, with 7 bases identical to TRBD1. There are 15 residues in the CDR3. CDR1 and CDR2 (germline): SQVTM, ANQGSEA. Trimming took 4 bases from V and 8 from J; bases not matched to a gene: 13. CDR3: CSVGMGRTGMEKLFF. The CDR3 nucleotides read TGCAGCGTTGGTATGGGGCGGACAGGCATGGAAAAACTGTTTTTT.

The chain links TRBV5-5 to TRBJ1-4; 9 bases match TRBD1. The CDR3 is made up of 15 amino acids. J lost 6 bases, V lost 4 bases, and 7 bases had no gene match. The V gene's germline CDR1 is SGHKS and CDR2 YYEKEE (reference sequence). CDR3 nucleotides: TGTGCCAGCAGCAAGGACAGGGGAGGCGATGAAAAACTGTTTTTT. It codes for CASSKDRGGDEKLFF.

The chain recombines TRBV12-3 or TRBV12-4 with TRBJ2-7; 10 bases line up with TRBD2. The V gene end was trimmed by 6 bases and the J gene end by 5 bases; junction bases not matched to a gene: 10. CDR3 size: 15 residues. This chain's CDR3 is CASREGTSAGNEQYF. As DNA, the CDR3 is TGTGCCAGCAGGGAAGGGACTAGCGCTGGAAACGAGCAGTACTTC.

The genes are TRBV14 and TRBJ2-2; TRBD1 matches at 7 bases. From germline, CDR1 is SGHDN and CDR2 FVKESK. V trimming: 4 bases; J trimming: 4 bases; junction bases outside the gene matches: 6. This CDR3 has 15 amino acids. CDR3: CASSPHRGGTGELFF. The DNA for the CDR3 is TGTGCCAGCAGCCCCCACAGGGGCGGCACCGGGGAGCTGTTTTTT. Together with reference TRBV14 and TRBJ2-2, the CDR3 gives the full variable domain: EAGVTQFPSHSVIEKGQTVTLRCDPISGHDNLYWYRRVMGKEIKFLLHFVKESKQDESGMPNNRFLAERTGGTYSTLKVQPAELEDSGVYFCASSPHRGGTGELFFGEGSRLTVL.

The chain combines TRBV7-9 with TRBJ2-1; TRBD2 matches at 16 bases. With 5 bases clipped from V and 3 bases from J, the junction kept 7 bases outside the gene matches. Germline V gene sequence: CDR1 SEHNR, CDR2 FQNEAQ (reference sequence). The CDR3 totals 18 residues. This chain's CDR3 is CASSPGTSGRGLYNEQFF. In nucleotides, the CDR3 is TGTGCCAGCAGCCCCGGGACTAGCGGGAGGGGTCTCTACAATGAGCAGTTCTTC.

The rearrangement joins TRBV11-2 to TRBJ2-7; 7 bases fit TRBD2. The J call may be wrong; the DNA end is better matched by TRBJ2-5. From germline, CDR1 is SGHAT and CDR2 FQNNGV. This CDR3 is 15 amino acids long. For the CDR3, the DNA is TGTGCCAGCAGCTCCCCTCGGGGGACTAAAGAGACCCAGTACTTC. It translates to CASSSPRGTKETQYF.

This chain uses TRBV12-3 or TRBV12-4 with TRBJ2-4; perhaps TRBD2 as D (5 bases). With the DNA end fitting TRBJ2-7 better, the J assignment may be wrong. This CDR3 is built from 14 residues. CDR3 protein: CASTDYRGGYEQYF. CDR3 sequence (DNA): TGTGCCAGCACTGACTACCGAGGTGGCTACGAGCAGTACTTC.

The chain joins TRBV14 to TRBJ1-1; no reliable D call. The germline CDR1 and CDR2 sequences are SGHDN and FVKESK. Between the trimmed V and J ends, which lost 2 bases and 2 bases, there was a span of 3 bases. This CDR3 is built from 12 residues. CDR3 nucleotide sequence: TGTGCCAGCAGCCAATTTAACACTGAAGCTTTCTTT. Its protein is CASSQFNTEAFF. The whole variable domain, remainder taken from reference TRBV14 and TRBJ1-1, is EAGVTQFPSHSVIEKGQTVTLRCDPISGHDNLYWYRRVMGKEIKFLLHFVKESKQDESGMPNNRFLAERTGGTYSTLKVQPAELEDSGVYFCASSQFNTEAFFGQGTRLTVV.

The V gene is TRBV12-3 or TRBV12-4, the J gene TRBJ2-3; no firm D call. The V end was cut by 6 bases, the J end by 0 bases, with 13 bases between. This CDR3 is built from 15 residues. CDR3 sequence reads: CASSPDGKSTDTQYF. For the CDR3, the DNA is TGTGCCAGCAGCCCGGACGGAAAGAGCACAGATACGCAGTATTTT.

V usage is TRBV5-6 and J usage is TRBJ1-2; a weak D match, TRBD1 (5 bases). The germline V gene has CDR1 SGHDT and CDR2 YYEEEE. This CDR3 region has 13 residues. V was shortened by 4 bases and J by 6 bases, with 13 bases between the two germline ends. The CDR3 region has the DNA TGTGCCAGCAGCCTCCGTGGGGCCCATGGCTACACCTTC. Encoded protein: CASSLRGAHGYTF.

The chain carries TRBV2 and TRBJ2-2, with D hard to call. Trimming pared 0 bases from V and 1 base from J, leaving 6 bases between. The CDR3 runs 15 residues. Germline CDR1 SNHLY, CDR2 FYNNEI. CDR3 DNA: TGTGCCAGCAGTGAAGCAAGGCTGAACACCGGGGAGCTGTTTTTT. Translated, it gives CASSEARLNTGELFF.

This clonotype appeared a few times. This chain joins TRBV4-1 and TRBJ2-7, with D unclear. V was clipped by 2 bases and J by 0 bases, with 14 bases between them. Looked up from germline, CDR1 is MGHRA and CDR2 is YSYEKL. The CDR3 runs 16 residues. The CDR3 loop is CASSQPGRTSSYEQYF. In DNA, the CDR3 is TGCGCCAGCAGCCAACCCGGACGTACGAGCTCCTACGAGCAGTACTTC.

This clonotype was observed at least ten times. The chain links TRBV9 to TRBJ2-7; 9 bases are shared with TRBD2. The ends lost 0 bases at V and 3 bases at J; junction bases unmatched: 7. The germline V gene encodes CDR1 SGDLS and CDR2 YYNGEE. CDR3 length: 16 residues. The CDR3 reads CASSVGIAGEDYEQYF. CDR3 DNA: TGTGCCAGCAGCGTAGGAATAGCGGGAGAGGACTACGAGCAGTACTTC. Combining the CDR3 with reference TRBV9 and TRBJ2-7 gives the whole variable domain DSGVTQTPKHLITATGQRVTLRCSPRSGDLSVYWYQQSLDQGLQFLIQYYNGEERAKGNILERFSAQQFPDLHSELNLSSLELGDSALYFCASSVGIAGEDYEQYFGPGTRLTVT.

The V call is TRBV29-1, the J call TRBJ2-1, with unresolved D. The CDR3 totals 12 residues. The V gene lost 5 bases and the J gene lost 6 bases, with 11 bases spanning the gap. Germline-derived CDR1 and CDR2 are SQVTM and ANQGSEA. The CDR3 coding sequence is TGCAGCGTTTTTGGGGTGAGCAATGAGCAGTTCTTC. Its protein is CSVFGVSNEQFF.